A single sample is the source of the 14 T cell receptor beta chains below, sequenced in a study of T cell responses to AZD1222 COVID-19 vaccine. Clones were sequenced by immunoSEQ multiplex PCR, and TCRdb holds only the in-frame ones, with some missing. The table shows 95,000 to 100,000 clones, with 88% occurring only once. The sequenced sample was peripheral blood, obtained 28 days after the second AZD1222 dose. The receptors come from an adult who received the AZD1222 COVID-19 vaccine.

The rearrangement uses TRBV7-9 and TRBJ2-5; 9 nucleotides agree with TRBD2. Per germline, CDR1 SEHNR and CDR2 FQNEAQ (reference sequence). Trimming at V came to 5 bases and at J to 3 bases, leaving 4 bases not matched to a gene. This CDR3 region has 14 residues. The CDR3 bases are TGTGCCAGCAGCGTATCTAGCGGGAAAGAGACCCAGTACTTC. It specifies CASSVSSGKETQYF.

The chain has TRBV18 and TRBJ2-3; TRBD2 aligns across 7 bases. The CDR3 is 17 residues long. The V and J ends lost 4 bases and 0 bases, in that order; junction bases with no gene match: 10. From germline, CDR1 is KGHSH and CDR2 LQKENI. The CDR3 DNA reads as TGTGCCAGCTCACTGCCCATTCTAGCGGCTAGCACAGATACGCAGTATTTT. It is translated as CASSLPILAASTDTQYF. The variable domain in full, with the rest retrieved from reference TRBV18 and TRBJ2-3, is NAGVMQNPRHLVRRRGQEARLRCSPMKGHSHVYWYRQLPEEGLKFMVYLQKENIIDESGMPKERFSAEFPKEGPSILRIQQVVRGDSAAYFCASSLPILAASTDTQYFGPGTRLTVL.

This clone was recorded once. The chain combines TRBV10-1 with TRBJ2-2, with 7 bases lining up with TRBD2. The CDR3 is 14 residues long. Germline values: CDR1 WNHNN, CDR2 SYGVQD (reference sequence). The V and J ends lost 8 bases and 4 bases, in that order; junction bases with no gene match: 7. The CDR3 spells CASRMASGTGELFF. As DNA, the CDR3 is TGCGCCAGCCGCATGGCTAGCGGCACCGGGGAGCTGTTTTTT.

The CDR3 sequence is CASSPGLAGANTGELFF. The CDR3 DNA reads as TGTGCCAGCAGCCCGGGACTAGCGGGAGCGAACACCGGGGAGCTGTTTTTT. The genes are TRBV7-7 and TRBJ2-2; 14 bases fit TRBD2. Germline V gives CDR1 SSHAT, CDR2 FNYEAQ (reference sequence). The V segment lost 5 bases and the J segment 0 bases; nucleotides outside the gene matches: 2. The CDR3 length is 17 residues.

The DNA for the CDR3 is TGTGCCAGCAGAATCGGACAGCGGATAGACTATGGCTACACCTTC. The encoded protein is CASRIGQRIDYGYTF. This sequence joins TRBV6-5 and TRBJ1-2; maybe TRBD1 (6 bases). CDR3 length: 15 residues. With 6 bases removed from V and 3 bases from J, the gap between germline ends came to 17 bases. Germline CDR1 reads MNHEY; CDR2 reads SVGAGI.

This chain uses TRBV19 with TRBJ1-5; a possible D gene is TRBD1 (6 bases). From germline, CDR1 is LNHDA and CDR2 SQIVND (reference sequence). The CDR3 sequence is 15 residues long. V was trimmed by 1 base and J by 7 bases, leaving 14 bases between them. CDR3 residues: CASSIGGSGAQPQHF. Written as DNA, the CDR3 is TGTGCCAGTAGTATAGGGGGGTCAGGGGCCCAGCCCCAGCATTTT.

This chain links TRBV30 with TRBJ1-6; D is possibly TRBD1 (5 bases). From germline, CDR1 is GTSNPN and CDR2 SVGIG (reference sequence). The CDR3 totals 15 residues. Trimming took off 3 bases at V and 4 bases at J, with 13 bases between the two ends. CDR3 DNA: TGTGCCTGGAGCTTGCTGACAGATTATAATTCACCCCTCCACTTT. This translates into CAWSLLTDYNSPLHF.

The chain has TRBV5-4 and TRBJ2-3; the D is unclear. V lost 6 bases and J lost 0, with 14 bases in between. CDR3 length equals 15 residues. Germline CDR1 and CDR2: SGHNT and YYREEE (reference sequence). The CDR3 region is CASTRTLQSTDTQYF. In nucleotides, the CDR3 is TGTGCCAGCACCAGGACCCTTCAGAGCACAGATACGCAGTATTTT.

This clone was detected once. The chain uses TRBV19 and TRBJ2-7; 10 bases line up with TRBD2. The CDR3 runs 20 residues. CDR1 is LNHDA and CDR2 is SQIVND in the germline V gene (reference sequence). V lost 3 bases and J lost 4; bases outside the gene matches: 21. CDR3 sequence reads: CASSIGSLAGEGAKSYEQYF. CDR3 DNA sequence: TGTGCCAGTAGTATCGGGAGCCTAGCGGGAGAAGGGGCCAAGAGTTACGAGCAGTACTTC.

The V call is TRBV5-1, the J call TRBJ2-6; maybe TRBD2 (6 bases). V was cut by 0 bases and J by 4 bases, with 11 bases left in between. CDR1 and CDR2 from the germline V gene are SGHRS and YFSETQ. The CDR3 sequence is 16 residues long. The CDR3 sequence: CASSLVGGSGANVLTF. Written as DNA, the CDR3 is TGCGCCAGCAGCTTGGTCGGGGGATCGGGGGCCAACGTCCTGACTTTC.

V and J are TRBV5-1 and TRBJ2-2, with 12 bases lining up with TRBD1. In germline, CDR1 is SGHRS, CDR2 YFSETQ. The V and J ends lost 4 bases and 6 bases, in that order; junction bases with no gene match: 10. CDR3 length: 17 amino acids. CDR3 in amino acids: CASSPSTGTGGSGELFF. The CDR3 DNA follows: TGCGCCAGCAGCCCCTCCACGGGGACAGGGGGCTCCGGGGAGCTGTTTTTT.

CDR3 sequence: CASSQEGHSGNTIYF. The CDR3 coding sequence is TGTGCCAGCAGCCAGGAGGGTCACTCTGGAAACACCATATATTTT. This chain links TRBV5-5 with TRBJ1-3; no firm D call. The CDR3 has 15 residues. Germline V CDR1 and CDR2: SGHKS, YYEKEE (reference sequence). The V and J ends lost 4 bases and 0 bases respectively, with 11 bases between them.

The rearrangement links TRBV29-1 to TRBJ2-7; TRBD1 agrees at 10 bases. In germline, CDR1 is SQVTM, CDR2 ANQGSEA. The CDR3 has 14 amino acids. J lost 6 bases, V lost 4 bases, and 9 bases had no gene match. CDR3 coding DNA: TGCAGCGTTGTTGGGGACAGGGGCCTCAGCGAGCAGTACTTC. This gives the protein CSVVGDRGLSEQYF.

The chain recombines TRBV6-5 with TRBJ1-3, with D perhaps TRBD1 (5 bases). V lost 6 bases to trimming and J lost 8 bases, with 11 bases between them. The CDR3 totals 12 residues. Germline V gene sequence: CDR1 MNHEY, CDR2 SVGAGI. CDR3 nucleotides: TGTGCCAGCAGCCTGGAGGGGTACACCATATATTTT. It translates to CASSLEGYTIYF.